The source of this TCR beta chain is a study of T-cell memory formation after mild COVID-19. MiXCR, applied by TCRdb to the 5' RACE reads, yields one record per CDR3 protein. The sample carries about 160,000 distinct CDR3 sequences, roughly 30% recorded once. The V gene lost 2 bases and the J gene lost 5 bases, with 15 bases spanning the gap. CDR3 length equals 16 residues. Per the germline V gene, CDR1 is MNHEY and CDR2 is SVGEGT. The sequence derives from an adult woman who had mild COVID-19 (a few samples of this study predate the infection). Cell type and time point are not known. The sequencing sample was made of PBMCs or a T cell subset sorted from them (not recorded which). V gene TRBV6-2 or TRBV6-3 combines with J gene TRBJ1-4, with D possibly being TRBD1 (5 bases). Written as DNA, the CDR3 is TGTGCCAGCAGTTACGGTCAGGGTAGCGGGAATGAAAAACTGTTTTTT. This translates into CASSYGQGSGNEKLFF.